The T cell receptor beta chain under discussion was sequenced for a study of control samples from healthy donors and cancer patients (TCRdb year 2020). The library was prepared using the immunoSEQ multiplex PCR assay. TCRdb retrieved this table from immuneACCESS and kept in-frame rearrangements only. Not all clones are present; in checked studies, unresolved V genes account for under half, and no reason is known for the remainder. The sample table lists 150,000 to 200,000 clones, nearly 96% of them with a count of one. Approximately 0.93% of the sample is in the top ten clones. V lost 1 base and J lost 12 bases; the stretch between them is 13 bases long. The CDR3, cysteine through phenylalanine, is 14 amino acids long. The DNA shown is the 42-base CDR3, in frame from base 1. CDR1 and CDR2, per the germline V gene (reference sequence), are LGHDT and YNNKEL. This clone was observed a single time. What antigen it recognizes has not been identified. No much larger clone exists at a distance of one base, and base qualities are not known.

Sequenced: blood. The chain joins TRBV3-1 (or the pseudogene TRBV3-2) to TRBJ1-6; TRBD1 is a possible D gene, resting on 5 matching bases. The clonotype comes from a woman in her thirties in good health. The CDR3 loop reads CASSQVMQGLPLHF. The nucleotides read TGTGCCAGCAGCCAAGTTATGCAGGGCTTACCCCTCCACTTT.